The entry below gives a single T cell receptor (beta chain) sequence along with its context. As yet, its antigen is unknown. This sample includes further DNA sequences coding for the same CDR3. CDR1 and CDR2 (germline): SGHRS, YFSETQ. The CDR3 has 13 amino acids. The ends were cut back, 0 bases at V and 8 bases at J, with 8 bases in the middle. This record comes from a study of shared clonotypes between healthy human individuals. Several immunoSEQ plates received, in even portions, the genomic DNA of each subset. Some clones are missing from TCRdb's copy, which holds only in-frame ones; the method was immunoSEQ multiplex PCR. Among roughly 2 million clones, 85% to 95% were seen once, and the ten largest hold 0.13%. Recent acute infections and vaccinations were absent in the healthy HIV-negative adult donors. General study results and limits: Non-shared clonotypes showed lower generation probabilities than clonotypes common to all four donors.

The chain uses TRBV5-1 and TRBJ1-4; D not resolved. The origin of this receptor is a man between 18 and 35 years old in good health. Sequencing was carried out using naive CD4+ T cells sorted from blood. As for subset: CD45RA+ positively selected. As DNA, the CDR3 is TGCGCCAGCAGCTTGGACAGTCGAGAAAAACTGTTTTTT. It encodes CASSLDSREKLFF. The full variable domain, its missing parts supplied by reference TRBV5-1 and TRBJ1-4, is KAGVTQTPRYLIKTRGQQVTLSCSPISGHRSVSWYQQTPGQGLQFLFEYFSETQRNKGNFPGRFSGRQFSNSRSEMNVSTLELGDSALYLCASSLDSREKLFFGSGTQLSVL.